This T cell receptor beta chain was retrieved from a study of shared clonotypes between healthy human individuals (dated by TCRdb to 2019 to 2021). At the level of the whole study: The cohort included three men and two women between 18 and 49 years of age. Libraries were prepared and TCR repertoires were sequenced by different laboratories using diverse techniques, in order to increase sequencing depth and limit assay-specific biases. Each donor's leukapheresis produced roughly between roughly 0.94 and 9.5 billion PBMCs. For each donor, CD4 naive and CD4 memory were each given three plates, CD8 naive was given two plates, and CD8 memory was given one plate. The study deeply sequenced blood TCR repertoires of five healthy adults to estimate repertoire size and the extent of clonotype sharing between individuals. What the research found in general, with its limitations: Compared with non-shared clonotypes, clonotypes shared by all four sorted-subset donors had higher generation probabilities. Even with the large sequencing depth, rarefaction of the sorted-subset datasets indicated that sequencing was incomplete. Naive subsets generally had larger estimated clonotype richness than memory subsets. Because the study included a small number of donors, the genetic and exposure-history diversity represented was limited. Across a few donors, approximately 4.6% of naive CD4, over 3% of naive CD8, around 2.1% of memory CD4, and over 0.35% of memory CD8 clonotypes were shared. Pairwise subsampling indicated that sequencing depth was expected to affect the degree of clonotype sharing among donors. Only blood was sampled, and tissue TCR repertoires likely differ from those in blood.

TCR CDR3 regions were amplified from genomic DNA by multiplex PCR using the deep immunoSEQ assay. Extracted genomic DNA from each cell subset was spread evenly across all wells of several immunoSEQ 96-well plates, with each plate serving as a replicate. For sorted subsets, approximately 190 ng of genomic DNA, equivalent to 25,000 to 35,000 T cell genomes, went into each replicate PCR. Purified libraries were quantified with a Qubit 3.0 fluorometer, sized on a Bioanalyzer 2100, and re-quantified with the KAPA Library Quantification kit. Every immunoSEQ 96-well plate was sequenced on a dedicated single-read 150-cycle Illumina NextSeq 550 flow cell. In the source study's methods: The immunoSEQ output contained only junctional sequences without quality scores, so filtering could not match that applied to full-length reads. Sequences were annotated with PyIR, a Python wrapper for IgBLAST v1.9, using IMGT germline references to assign V/J genes and CDR3. Reads were filtered out if the reads had weak V/J assignments (E-value above 1e-6), no CDR3, stop codons, out-of-frame junctions, or ambiguous translated residues. V3J clonotypes were defined as sequences sharing the same inferred V gene, J gene, and CDR3 amino acid sequence. Percentage overlap between repertoires was calculated by dividing the number of shared unique clonotypes by the size of the smaller repertoire. Repertoire richness was assessed with RTK rarefaction, the Chao1 estimator, and Recon v2.1 estimates of unobserved clonotypes. OLGA was used to compute generation probabilities for all TCRbeta clonotypes that the gDNA method yielded from a few donors. Not all clones reach the TCRdb copy of this immuneACCESS table, which keeps in-frame sequences only. Checked studies attribute under half of the gap to unresolved V genes and leave the rest unexplained. The V and J calls and clone size are taken from that table; D and trimming were inferred from the DNA. Within this sample are under 2,500,000 clones, with approximately 96% of them counted one time only. The ten largest clones capture 0.1% to 0.15% of the sample.

About this clone itself: The antigen this receptor binds is unknown. No much larger clone is present one base from it, and per-base qualities are unavailable.

Donors were healthy HIV-negative adults with no recently reported acute infections or vaccinations. Every donor was a Caucasian adult residing in Nashville, Tennessee, USA. CD4+ T cells were enriched through magnetic negative selection, after which naive cells were positively selected on CD45RA and the remaining negative fraction served as the memory subset. Blood was obtained by leukapheresis, after which PBMCs were separated by Ficoll-Histopaque density gradient centrifugation and cryopreserved in liquid nitrogen vapor phase. Purity and quantity of every magnetically sorted T cell population were checked by analytical flow cytometry. From each sorted fraction, genomic DNA was isolated and quantified by UV absorbance on a Nanodrop 2000c. The CDR3 contains 12 residues, cysteine and phenylalanine counted. Only CDR3 DNA is held: 36 bases, read in frame from base 1. Per the germline V gene, MNHEY is the CDR1 and SVGAGI is the CDR2. The germline V and J ends show losses of 6 bases and 9 bases respectively, and no gene match explains 5 bases of the junction.

The V and J segments used are TRBV6-5 and TRBJ1-1, and TRBD1 matches 9 of the central bases. Input material: naive CD4+ T cells sorted from blood. In light of the paper, this sample's cell subset or site label describes: CD45RA+ positively selected. The source of this sequence is a man aged 18 to 29 in good health. The CDR3 region reads CASRPGQGQAFF. The nucleotides read TGTGCCAGCAGGCCGGGACAGGGACAAGCTTTCTTT.